The present entry profiles one T cell receptor (beta chain) with its context. These data come from a study of blood T cell repertoires in COVID-19. As for the study in general: T cells, B-cell-depleted T cells, or PBMCs supplied cDNA or gDNA.

Per the authors' pipeline: Amplification of reference gene primers was used by the study to estimate nucleated cell counts. TCRdb's copy holds only in-frame clones and misses some; the assay was immunoSEQ multiplex PCR. V and J calls and clone size are those listed in that table; D and trimming were worked out from the DNA. Of about 45,000 clones listed, approximately 82% are singletons. V lost 4 bases, J lost 4 bases, and 3 bases stayed unmatched. Per the germline V gene, CDR1 is SGHRS and CDR2 is YFSETQ. The length of the CDR3 is 14 residues. Sequences were obtained from peripheral blood. The sequence came from a woman older than 75 with acute or convalescent COVID-19. The chain employs TRBV5-1 and TRBJ1-2; 11 bases agree with TRBD1. CDR3 sequence (DNA): TGCGCCAGCAGCCCGGGGACAGGGGGCTATGGCTACACCTTC. It encodes CASSPGTGGYGYTF.